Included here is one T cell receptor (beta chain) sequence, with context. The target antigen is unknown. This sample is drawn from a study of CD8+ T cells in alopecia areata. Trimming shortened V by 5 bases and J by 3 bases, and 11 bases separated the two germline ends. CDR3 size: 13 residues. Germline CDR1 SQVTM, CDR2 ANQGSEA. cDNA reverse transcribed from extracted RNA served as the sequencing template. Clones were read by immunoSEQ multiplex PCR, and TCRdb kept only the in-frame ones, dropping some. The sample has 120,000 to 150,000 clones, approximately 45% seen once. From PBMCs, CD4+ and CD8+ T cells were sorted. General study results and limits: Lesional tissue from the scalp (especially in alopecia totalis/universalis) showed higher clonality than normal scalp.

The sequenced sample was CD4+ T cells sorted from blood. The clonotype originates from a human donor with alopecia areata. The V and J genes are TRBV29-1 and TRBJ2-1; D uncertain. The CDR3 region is CSVSRGRYNEQFF. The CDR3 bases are TGCAGCGTTTCCCGAGGTCGCTACAATGAGCAGTTCTTC.